These 10 T cell receptor beta chains share one sample of origin, sequenced in a study of T cell changes during pregnancy in multiple sclerosis. Sequencing was performed with immunoSEQ multiplex PCR; in TCRdb, only in-frame clones are kept and a portion is missing. The repertoire holds 20,000 to 25,000 clones, with 75% to 90% as singletons. The source was CD8+ T cells from peripheral blood mononuclear cells, collected in the first trimester of pregnancy. The receptor source for this set is a female donor with multiple sclerosis, enrolled in a pregnancy study.

The chain links TRBV15 to TRBJ1-2, with D uncertain. The CDR3 totals 15 residues. CDR1 is LNHNV and CDR2 is YYDKDF in the germline V gene (reference sequence). Between the trimmed V and J ends, which lost 0 bases and 3 bases, there was a span of 11 bases. In DNA, the CDR3 is TGTGCCACCAGCAGAGATCACGACACCCACTATGGCTACACCTTC. Protein: CATSRDHDTHYGYTF.

The chain has TRBV4-2 and TRBJ2-7; TRBD2 matches 7 bases. The CDR3 is made up of 16 amino acids. Germline assignment: CDR1 LGHNA and CDR2 YNFKEQ. The V segment lost 0 bases and the J segment 3 bases; nucleotides outside the gene matches: 8. As DNA, the CDR3 is TGTGCCAGCAGCCAAGATCCGGCGGGAGAAAGCTACGAGCAGTACTTC. Amino acids: CASSQDPAGESYEQYF.

J is TRBJ1-5 and V is TRBV21-1; TRBD1 was called by the table and not checked on the DNA. TRBV21-1 is termed a pseudogene. This CDR3 is 15 amino acids long. CDR3 protein: CASSKGTDSNQPQHF. CDR3 coding DNA: TGTGCCAGCAGCAAGGGCACGGATAGCAATCAGCCCCAGCATTTT.

This clone is a singleton in its sample. This chain joins TRBV11-2 and TRBJ1-4; 7 bases line up with TRBD1. Germline lookup yields CDR1 SGHAT and CDR2 FQNNGV. The CDR3 loop spans 18 amino acids. After removal of 4 bases from V and 0 bases from J, the junction contained 11 bases not matched to a gene. CDR3 DNA: TGTGCCAGCAGCTCGCAGGGGGGCACGGTTACAACTAATGAAAAACTGTTTTTT. Translation gives CASSSQGGTVTTNEKLFF.

This rearrangement joins TRBV2 to TRBJ1-4; D may be TRBD1 (6 bases). The length of the CDR3 is 15 residues. The V and J ends lost 4 bases and 0 bases respectively, with 9 bases between them. Per the germline V gene, CDR1 is SNHLY and CDR2 is FYNNEI. CDR3 DNA: TGTGCCAGCAGTGCCGGGACATCAACTAATGAAAAACTGTTTTTT. Its translation is CASSAGTSTNEKLFF.

V gene TRBV7-9 combines with J gene TRBJ2-7; 9 bases fit TRBD2. Germline assignment: CDR1 SEHNR and CDR2 FQNEAQ (reference sequence). V was pared by 5 bases and J by 2 bases, with 1 base of the junction left unmatched. CDR3 length: 13 residues. This CDR3 reads CASSPSGTYEQYF. The CDR3 nucleotides are TGTGCCAGCAGCCCTAGCGGGACCTACGAGCAGTACTTC.

In its sample, this clone was seen once. CDR3 loop: CASSQEQGASFHEQFF. CDR3 DNA sequence: TGCGCCAGCAGCCAGGAACAGGGGGCATCCTTTCATGAGCAGTTCTTC. The gene calls are TRBV4-3 and TRBJ2-1, with TRBD1 matching 9 bases. CDR1 and CDR2 (germline): LGHNA, YSLEER. J gave up 8 bases and V 3 bases, and 11 bases lay outside the gene matches. This CDR3 spans 16 amino acids.

This sequence joins TRBV6-5 and TRBJ2-1, with 7 bases that match TRBD2. CDR3 size: 15 residues. Trimming at V came to 2 bases and at J to 8 bases, leaving 9 bases not matched to a gene. Germline assignment: CDR1 MNHEY and CDR2 SVGAGI. CDR3: CASSYAGRGRDEQFF. Written as DNA, the CDR3 is TGTGCCAGCAGTTACGCGGGGAGAGGGAGGGATGAGCAGTTCTTC.

The V call is TRBV5-1, the J call TRBJ1-4; 8 nucleotides align to TRBD1. CDR1 and CDR2 (germline): SGHRS, YFSETQ. V was clipped by 4 bases and J by 6 bases; unmatched bases: 11. CDR3 length equals 16 residues. The CDR3 protein is CASSRGGRGLDEKLFF. CDR3 DNA: TGCGCCAGCAGCCGTGGAGGCAGGGGGCTGGATGAAAAACTGTTTTTT.

By proportion, this clone is medium-sized (0.01 to 0.1%). This rearrangement joins TRBV4-3 to TRBJ1-5, with D possibly matching TRBD1 (5 bases). CDR1 is LGHNA and CDR2 is YSLEER in the germline V gene. V lost 2 bases and J lost 7, with 18 bases in between. CDR3 size: 16 residues. The CDR3 reads CASSQTIETGHQPQHF. The CDR3 coding sequence is TGCGCCAGCAGCCAAACTATCGAAACAGGCCACCAGCCCCAGCATTTT.